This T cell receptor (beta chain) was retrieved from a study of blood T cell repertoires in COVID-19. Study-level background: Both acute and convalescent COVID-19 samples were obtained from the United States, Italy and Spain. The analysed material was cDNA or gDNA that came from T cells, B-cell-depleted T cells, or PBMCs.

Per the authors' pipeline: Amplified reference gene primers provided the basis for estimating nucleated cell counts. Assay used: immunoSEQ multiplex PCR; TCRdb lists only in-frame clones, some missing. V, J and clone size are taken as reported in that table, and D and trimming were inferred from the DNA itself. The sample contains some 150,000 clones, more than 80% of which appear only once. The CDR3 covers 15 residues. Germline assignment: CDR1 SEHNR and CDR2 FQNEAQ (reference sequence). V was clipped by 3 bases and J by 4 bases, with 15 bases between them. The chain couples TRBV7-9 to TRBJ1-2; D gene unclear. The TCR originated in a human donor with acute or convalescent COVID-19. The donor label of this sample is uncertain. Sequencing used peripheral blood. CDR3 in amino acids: CASSFYIPEVYGYTF. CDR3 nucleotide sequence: TGTGCCAGCAGCTTTTACATCCCAGAGGTCTATGGCTACACCTTC. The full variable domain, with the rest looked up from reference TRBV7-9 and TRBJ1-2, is DTGVSQNPRHKITKRGQNVTFRCDPISEHNRLYWYRQTLGQGPEFLTYFQNEAQLEKSRLLSDRFSAERPKGSFSTLEIQRTEQGDSAMYLCASSFYIPEVYGYTFGSGTRLTVV.